The 25 T cell receptor beta chains reported below all come from one sample, sequenced in a study of spatial heterogeneity in lung cancer. TCRdb analysed the 5' RACE reads with MiXCR anew, one entry per CDR3 protein. The data contain approximately 40,000 distinct CDR3 sequences, more than 7% of them seen just once; the ten biggest clones take up roughly 30%. The time point was: sample taken at primary tumor resection. The source material was PBMCs, sampled at surgery. The receptor source for this set is a female donor with early-stage non-small cell lung cancer.

This clonotype was seen ten or more times. The chain joins TRBV10-1 to TRBJ2-7; no clear D. CDR1 and CDR2 from the germline V gene are WNHNN and SYGVQD (reference sequence). This CDR3 region has 12 residues. V was shortened by 2 bases and J by 6 bases, with 8 bases between the two germline ends. The CDR3 nucleotides read TGCGCCAGCAGTGAGACGACGGGCGAGCAGTACTTC. Protein product: CASSETTGEQYF.

The J gene is TRBJ2-5, the V gene TRBV27; possibly TRBD2 for D (5 bases). Germline CDR1 MNHEY, CDR2 SMNVEV (reference sequence). Deletions cut 2 bases from V and 7 bases from J, with 8 bases between. The CDR3 is made up of 12 amino acids. CDR3 in DNA: TGTGCCAGCAGTTTAGGTCGGGGGACCCAGTACTTC. Translated, it gives CASSLGRGTQYF.

This clonotype was recorded at least ten times. CDR3 sequence reads: CASSQETQYF. Written as DNA, the CDR3 is TGTGCCAGCAGCCAAGAGACCCAGTACTTC. The genes are TRBV2 and TRBJ2-5; D unclear. V lost 6 bases, J lost 1 base, and 0 bases lay in between. CDR1 and CDR2 (germline): SNHLY, FYNNEI. The CDR3 contains 10 residues.

In its sample, this clonotype was seen many times. The chain combines TRBV12-3 or TRBV12-4 with TRBJ2-5, with 9 bases fitting TRBD1. CDR3 length: 16 residues. J was trimmed by 3 bases and V by 2 bases; bases with no gene match: 7. CDR3 protein: CASSLRGQGLEETQYF. In nucleotides, the CDR3 is TGTGCCAGCAGTTTAAGGGGACAGGGATTAGAAGAGACCCAGTACTTC.

This clonotype turned up a few times. The rearrangement joins TRBV5-1 to TRBJ1-1; D is perhaps TRBD1 (5 bases). The germline gives CDR1 SGHRS, CDR2 YFSETQ. This CDR3 has 14 residues. Trimming removed 7 bases from V and 0 bases from J, with 13 bases in between. The CDR3 reads CASAETVMNTEAFF. As DNA, the CDR3 is TGCGCCAGCGCCGAGACAGTCATGAACACTGAAGCTTTCTTT. Variable domain in full (rest from reference TRBV5-1 and TRBJ1-1): KAGVTQTPRYLIKTRGQQVTLSCSPISGHRSVSWYQQTPGQGLQFLFEYFSETQRNKGNFPGRFSGRQFSNSRSEMNVSTLELGDSALYLCASAETVMNTEAFFGQGTRLTVV.

This clonotype was counted at least ten times. Here the CDR3 DNA reads TGTGCCAGCAGCCAAGACCCCCCGGGAGGGCGAAGGGGGCCTTTCTTT. Residues: CASSQDPPGGRRGPFF. This sequence joins TRBV3-1 and TRBJ1-1, with 7 bases lining up with TRBD1. CDR1 and CDR2 from the germline V gene are LGHDT and YNNKEL (reference sequence). Trimming at V came to 0 bases and at J to 12 bases, leaving 16 bases not matched to a gene. CDR3 length: 16 residues.

This clonotype was observed at least ten times. The V and J genes are TRBV29-1 and TRBJ2-1; 11 bases are a match to TRBD2. The ends lost 4 bases at V and 7 bases at J; junction bases unmatched: 0. CDR3 length: 12 residues. CDR1 SQVTM and CDR2 ANQGSEA come from the germline V gene. CDR3 residues: CSVVAGGNEQFF. In DNA form, the CDR3 reads TGCAGCGTTGTAGCGGGAGGGAATGAGCAGTTCTTC.

This clonotype was found many times. The V gene is TRBV7-9, the J gene TRBJ1-1; no reliable D call. With 1 base removed from V and 4 bases from J, the gap between germline ends came to 7 bases. The CDR3 consists of 13 residues. Germline V gives CDR1 SEHNR, CDR2 FQNEAQ (reference sequence). CDR3 bases: TGTGCCAGCAGCTTAGAAGGCGGCACTGAAGCTTTCTTT. Translated: CASSLEGGTEAFF.

In its sample, this clonotype was seen many times. The chain is built from TRBV9 and TRBJ2-5, with no clear D. There are 14 residues in the CDR3. CDR1 and CDR2 from the germline V gene are SGDLS and YYNGEE. V was trimmed by 3 bases and J by 2 bases, leaving 11 bases between them. CDR3 in amino acids: CASSAPQEQETQYF. As DNA, the CDR3 is TGTGCCAGCAGCGCCCCCCAGGAGCAAGAGACCCAGTACTTC.

This chain uses TRBV2 with TRBJ2-4, with D unresolved. The V gene's germline CDR1 is SNHLY and CDR2 FYNNEI. The CDR3 contains 15 residues. V was trimmed by 6 bases and J by 2 bases, leaving 14 bases between them. CDR3 loop: CASSGAPRSKNIQYF. CDR3 DNA: TGTGCCAGCAGCGGCGCTCCGCGATCCAAAAACATTCAGTACTTC.

This clonotype showed up just a few times. The rearrangement joins TRBV6-2 or TRBV6-3 to TRBJ1-2; D is ambiguous. The V end lost 2 bases, the J end lost 7 bases, and 17 bases lay between the germline ends. Germline V lookup: CDR1 MNHEY, CDR2 SVGEGT. This CDR3 is 15 amino acids long. The CDR3 loop is CASSYDRGRTSGYTF. The CDR3, as DNA: TGTGCCAGCAGTTACGACCGAGGACGCACTTCTGGCTACACCTTC.

This clonotype was recorded at least ten times. The chain recombines TRBV12-3 or TRBV12-4 with TRBJ1-2; D unresolved. Trimming took off 5 bases at V and 5 bases at J, with 12 bases between the two ends. The length of the CDR3 is 13 residues. The CDR3 sequence is CASSMFGGYGYTF. The DNA of the CDR3 is TGTGCCAGCAGTATGTTCGGCGGGTATGGCTACACCTTC.

This clonotype was observed many times. The genes are TRBV4-1 and TRBJ2-7; 12 nucleotides line up with TRBD1. J was trimmed by 10 bases and V by 4 bases; bases with no gene match: 5. The CDR3 has 13 residues. The germline V gene encodes CDR1 MGHRA and CDR2 YSYEKL. Here the CDR3 DNA reads TGCGCCAGCAGCCGAGGGACAGGGGGCGCCCAGTACTTC. Translation gives CASSRGTGGAQYF.

The table lists this clonotype with many counts. The J gene is TRBJ2-1, the V gene TRBV20-1; D remains ambiguous. Trimming pared 2 bases from V and 5 bases from J, leaving 13 bases between. The germline V gene has CDR1 DFQATT and CDR2 SNEGSKA (reference sequence). This CDR3 region has 14 residues. In DNA, the CDR3 is TGCAGTGCTAGATTACTACCCTCGGACAATGAGCAGTTCTTC. This encodes CSARLLPSDNEQFF.

Many counts were recorded for this clonotype. The J gene is TRBJ2-5, the V gene TRBV5-1, with 8 nucleotides matching TRBD2. This CDR3 spans 15 amino acids. Germline-derived CDR1 and CDR2 are SGHRS and YFSETQ. Trimming removed 4 bases from V and 2 bases from J; junction bases left unmatched: 7. Written as DNA, the CDR3 is TGCGCCAGCAGCCCCAGTTTAGCGGGACAAGAGACCCAGTACTTC. It is translated as CASSPSLAGQETQYF.

This clonotype has a count of ten or more. The chain carries TRBV5-1 and TRBJ2-7; a possible D gene is TRBD1 (6 bases). The CDR3 loop spans 13 amino acids. V lost 2 bases and J lost 6, with 12 bases in between. Germline V gene sequence: CDR1 SGHRS, CDR2 YFSETQ. CDR3 sequence: CASSFPGAAEQYF. DNA of the CDR3: TGCGCCAGCAGCTTCCCAGGGGCGGCCGAGCAGTACTTC.

This clonotype showed up many times. This chain links TRBV20-1 with TRBJ2-7; tentatively, D is TRBD1 or TRBD2 (5 bases each). Germline-derived CDR1 and CDR2 are DFQATT and SNEGSKA (reference sequence). This CDR3 spans 16 amino acids. V was clipped by 5 bases and J by 0 bases, with 20 bases between them. The CDR3: CSAGRFGGPSSYEQYF. Here the CDR3 DNA reads TGCAGTGCTGGCCGCTTTGGGGGTCCCAGCTCCTACGAGCAGTACTTC.

This clonotype is categorized as medium-sized. The chain links TRBV10-3 to TRBJ2-1; D is undetermined. Germline values: CDR1 ENHRY, CDR2 SYGVKD. The CDR3 consists of 14 residues. V was trimmed by 4 bases and J by 3 bases, leaving 10 bases between them. As DNA, the CDR3 is TGTGCCATCAGTGCCGACTGGAACTACAATGAGCAGTTCTTC. This sequence encodes CAISADWNYNEQFF.

This clonotype was counted many times. The chain combines TRBV20-1 with TRBJ1-5; 8 nucleotides match TRBD1. The CDR3 has 15 residues. Per the germline V gene, CDR1 is DFQATT and CDR2 is SNEGSKA (reference sequence). The junction had 7 bases not matched to a gene; V was cut back by 2 bases and J by 4 bases. CDR3 amino acids: CSARWTGLRNQPQHF. The CDR3 coding sequence is TGCAGTGCTAGATGGACAGGGTTGAGAAATCAGCCCCAGCATTTT.

This clonotype was recorded at least ten times. This sequence joins TRBV7-2 and TRBJ2-1; the D gene is possibly TRBD2 (6 bases). This CDR3 has 15 residues. Germline V CDR1 and CDR2: SGHTA, FQGNSA. Deletions cut 5 bases from V and 1 base from J, with 12 bases between. The CDR3 coding sequence is TGTGCCAGCAGCCCCCAAGCGGGTTCCTACAATGAGCAGTTCTTC. Protein sequence: CASSPQAGSYNEQFF. Drawing the rest from reference TRBV7-2 and TRBJ2-1, the complete variable domain is GAGVSQSPSNKVTEKGKDVELRCDPISGHTALYWYRQSLGQGLEFLIYFQGNSAPDKSGLPSDRFSAERTGGSVSTLTIQRTQQEDSAVYLCASSPQAGSYNEQFFGPGTRLTVL.

This clonotype showed up many times. V usage is TRBV7-2 and J usage is TRBJ2-3, with no clear D. V lost 5 bases, J lost 0 bases, and 12 bases lay in between. This CDR3 contains 15 residues. Germline V gene lookup returns CDR1 SGHTA and CDR2 FQGNSA. For the CDR3, the DNA is TGTGCCAGCAGCCCACCCGGCCTAAGCACAGATACGCAGTATTTT. The encoded protein is CASSPPGLSTDTQYF.

This clonotype has a count of ten or more. The J gene is TRBJ1-2, the V gene TRBV2, with unresolved D. This CDR3 is built from 10 residues. The ends were cut back, 11 bases at V and 8 bases at J, with 12 bases in the middle. CDR1 and CDR2 (germline): SNHLY, FYNNEI. CDR3 residues: CAGGSWGYTF. In nucleotides, the CDR3 is TGTGCCGGAGGGTCTTGGGGCTACACCTTC.

In this sample, this clonotype turned up many times. The V call is TRBV18, the J call TRBJ1-1, with 7 bases lining up with TRBD1. CDR3 length equals 15 residues. Germline CDR1 is KGHSH and CDR2 is LQKENI. V was clipped by 5 bases and J by 1 base; unmatched bases: 7. The CDR3 nucleotides are TGTGCCAGCTCATCCGCGACAGGGCAGAACACTGAAGCTTTCTTT. This translates into CASSSATGQNTEAFF.

The chain uses TRBV20-1 and TRBJ2-3; 16 bases are shared with TRBD2. CDR3 size: 18 residues. Germline assignment: CDR1 DFQATT and CDR2 SNEGSKA (reference sequence). V lost 0 bases and J lost 5; bases outside the gene matches: 8. DNA for the CDR3: TGCAGTGCTAGAGACCTCGCCGGGACTAGCGGGGGGGGAGATACGCAGTATTTT. It is translated as CSARDLAGTSGGGDTQYF.

This clonotype was recorded at least ten times. The chain is built from TRBV14 and TRBJ1-1; a possible D gene is TRBD1 (5 bases). This CDR3 is 13 amino acids long. Per germline, CDR1 SGHDN and CDR2 FVKESK. V was shortened by 6 bases and J by 2 bases, with 10 bases between the two germline ends. In nucleotides, the CDR3 is TGTGCCAGCAGTAAGGGACCAAACACTGAAGCTTTCTTT. Encoded protein: CASSKGPNTEAFF.